The clone carrying this T cell receptor beta chain was observed many times. Its antigen is unknown. RNA transcripts yielded amplified TCR beta CDR3 regions. First-round RT-PCR employed HTBI primers, with a second-round multiplex PCR after it. TCRdb redid the calling of the multiplex PCR reads with MiXCR, one entry per CDR3 protein. The sample shows 200,000 to 250,000 distinct CDR3 sequences, around a fifth of them seen only once. This sample is drawn from a study of Graves' ophthalmopathy and Graves' hyperthyroidism. Broader study findings: Blood repertoires reportedly contained most expanded thyroid clonotypes above 0.001 frequency.

Germline-derived CDR1 and CDR2 are MNHEY and SMNVEV (reference sequence). CDR3 length equals 16 residues. V lost 5 bases and J 2 bases, leaving 16 bases between the germline ends. The V and J genes are TRBV27 and TRBJ1-5; D remains ambiguous. The sequence was obtained from a woman aged 45 to 65 with Graves' ophthalmopathy. The sequenced sample was peripheral blood. For the CDR3, the DNA is TGTGCCAGCAGTCCACTGGGGTCGGTGGGCAATCAGCCCCAGCATTTT. This translates into CASSPLGSVGNQPQHF.